This TCR beta chain was captured by sequencing in a study of T cell changes during pregnancy in multiple sclerosis. The CDR3 has 13 amino acids. Per germline, CDR1 SGHTA and CDR2 FQGNSA. V shed 3 bases and J shed 3 bases, with 9 bases lying between them. Libraries were prepared by immunoSEQ multiplex PCR; TCRdb keeps only in-frame clonotypes and omits some of them. This sample has about 100,000 clones, with over 80% found just once. The chain joins TRBV7-2 to TRBJ2-7, with D tentatively TRBD2 (6 bases). This TCR was sampled from a female donor with multiple sclerosis, enrolled in a pregnancy study. This material consisted of peripheral blood, taken after pregnancy. The CDR3 spells CASSFGLLYEQYF. The DNA for the CDR3 is TGTGCCAGCAGCTTTGGACTACTCTACGAGCAGTACTTC.